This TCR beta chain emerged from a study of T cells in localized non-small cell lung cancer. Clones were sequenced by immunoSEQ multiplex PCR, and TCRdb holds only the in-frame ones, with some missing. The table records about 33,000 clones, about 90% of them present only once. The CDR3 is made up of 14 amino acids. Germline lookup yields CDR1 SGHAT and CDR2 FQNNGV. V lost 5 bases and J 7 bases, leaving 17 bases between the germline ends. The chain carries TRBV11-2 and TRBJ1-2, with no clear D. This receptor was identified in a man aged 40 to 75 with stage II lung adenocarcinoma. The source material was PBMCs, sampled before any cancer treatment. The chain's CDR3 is CASSLAAVGSGYTF. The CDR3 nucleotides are TGTGCCAGCAGCCTCGCGGCCGTGGGGTCTGGCTACACCTTC.